The 9 T cell receptor beta chains below all came from one sample that was sequenced in a study of T cell responses to AZD1222 COVID-19 vaccine. Clones were read by immunoSEQ multiplex PCR, and TCRdb kept only the in-frame ones, dropping some. The data hold 130,000 to 150,000 clones, with 75% to 85% observed a single time. This specimen was peripheral blood, taken on day 0 of MenACWY control vaccination. Every receptor here comes from an adult in good health.

The CDR3 DNA sequence: TGCGCCAGCAGCGGTGGACAGGGAACCTACAATGAGCAGTTCTTC. It translates to CASSGGQGTYNEQFF. J is TRBJ2-1 and V is TRBV5-1; 8 bases match TRBD1. Trimming at V came to 4 bases and at J to 2 bases, leaving 5 bases not matched to a gene. The length of the CDR3 is 15 residues. Germline V gives CDR1 SGHRS, CDR2 YFSETQ.

In nucleotides, the CDR3 is TGTGCCAGCAGTCGACAGGTCGCTTCTGGGGCCAACGTCCTGACTTTC. Translation gives CASSRQVASGANVLTF. The chain joins TRBV27 to TRBJ2-6; a possible D gene is TRBD1 (6 bases). The CDR3 covers 16 residues. V gave up 5 bases and J gave up 1 base, with 12 bases separating them. Germline assignment: CDR1 MNHEY and CDR2 SMNVEV (reference sequence).

This chain uses TRBV15 with TRBJ2-3; 8 nucleotides agree with TRBD1. V lost 0 bases to trimming and J lost 1 base; unmatched junction nucleotides: 3. CDR3 length equals 16 residues. Germline-derived CDR1 and CDR2 are LNHNV and YYDKDF (reference sequence). The CDR3 DNA sequence: TGTGCCACCAGCAGAGATCCGGGACAGGGCACAGATACGCAGTATTTT. Translation: CATSRDPGQGTDTQYF.

The V call is TRBV2, the J call TRBJ1-4; D is unclear. Germline V gives CDR1 SNHLY, CDR2 FYNNEI. The CDR3 extends over 12 amino acids. Trimming pared 8 bases from V and 3 bases from J, leaving 7 bases between. The CDR3 nucleotides read TGTGCCAGCGAGAGCCCTAATGAAAAACTGTTTTTT. It specifies CASESPNEKLFF.

This clone was counted a few times. The gene calls are TRBV4-2 and TRBJ2-2; D is tentatively TRBD1 or TRBD2 (5 bases each). V shed 7 bases and J shed 5 bases, with 23 bases lying between them. The CDR3 consists of 17 residues. From germline, CDR1 is LGHNA and CDR2 YNFKEQ. Here the CDR3 DNA reads TGTGCCAGCAAAAGTGGGGGAGCCCTCCCACCTACCGGGGAGCTGTTTTTT. This sequence encodes CASKSGGALPPTGELFF.

The chain employs TRBV24-1 and TRBJ1-2; 10 nucleotides line up with TRBD1. The CDR3 sequence is 16 residues long. V shed 4 bases and J 6 bases; nucleotides not matched to a gene: 10. CDR1 and CDR2 from the germline V gene are KGHDR and SFDVKD. The CDR3 coding sequence is TGTGCCACCAGTGACCCGACAGGGGGCGGCATCAATGGCTACACCTTC. It codes for CATSDPTGGGINGYTF.

This chain joins TRBV7-8 and TRBJ1-6; D gene uncertain. CDR1 and CDR2 (germline): SGHVS, FQNEAQ. The CDR3 totals 17 residues. The ends were cut back, 5 bases at V and 0 bases at J, with 14 bases in the middle. The CDR3 is CASSPRRESSYNSPLHF. In DNA, the CDR3 is TGTGCCAGCAGCCCCCGACGGGAGAGCTCCTATAATTCACCCCTCCACTTT.

This clone was detected only once. This chain joins TRBV4-1 and TRBJ2-3; 9 bases map to TRBD2. Germline V lookup: CDR1 MGHRA, CDR2 YSYEKL. The CDR3 sequence is 15 residues long. J lost 4 bases, V lost 4 bases, and 6 bases had no gene match. The CDR3 sequence: CASSPTGTSPDTQYF. CDR3 coding DNA: TGCGCCAGCAGCCCTACTGGGACTAGCCCAGATACGCAGTATTTT.

V usage is TRBV3-1 (or the pseudogene TRBV3-2) and J usage is TRBJ2-5; TRBD2 matches at 12 bases. This CDR3 region has 19 residues. Unmatched junction bases numbered 9, after V lost 0 bases and J lost 1 base. Germline lookup yields CDR1 LGHDT and CDR2 YNNKEL (reference sequence). This chain's CDR3 is CASSQDPKLAGGSQETQYF. The CDR3 DNA reads as TGTGCCAGCAGCCAAGATCCCAAACTAGCGGGGGGTAGCCAAGAGACCCAGTACTTC.